Shown below are 9 T cell receptor beta chains from a single sample sequenced in a study of T cell responses to AZD1222 COVID-19 vaccine. Libraries were prepared by immunoSEQ multiplex PCR; TCRdb keeps only in-frame clonotypes and omits some of them. The repertoire includes 120,000 to 150,000 clones, roughly 90% of them detected once, and over 1.1% sits in the top ten. The material was peripheral blood, obtained on day 0 of AZD1222 vaccination. The receptors were sampled from an adult in good health.

This clone occurred once. The chain employs TRBV18 and TRBJ1-5, with 7 bases identical to TRBD1. Germline CDR1 KGHSH, CDR2 LQKENI. The trim removed 5 bases at V and 5 bases at J, leaving 3 bases unmatched. The CDR3 covers 13 residues. The CDR3 protein is CASSGQGDQPQHF. CDR3 in DNA: TGTGCCAGCTCAGGCCAGGGGGATCAGCCCCAGCATTTT.

A note on this clone: At the DNA level, this CDR3 is encoded by other sequences in the same sample as well. The V call is TRBV18, the J call TRBJ2-3, with D uncertain. CDR1 is KGHSH and CDR2 is LQKENI in the germline V gene. The CDR3 extends over 13 amino acids. V lost 3 bases, J lost 2 bases, and 6 bases lay in between. The CDR3: CASSPPSTDTQYF. In nucleotides, the CDR3 is TGTGCCAGCTCACCCCCCTCCACAGATACGCAGTATTTT.

The chain recombines TRBV24-1 with TRBJ1-2, with 9 nucleotides matching TRBD1. The CDR3 sequence is 16 residues long. Trimming removed 4 bases from V and 5 bases from J; junction bases left unmatched: 10. Germline V CDR1 and CDR2: KGHDR, SFDVKD. CDR3: CATSEDRTGTGYGYTF. Written as DNA, the CDR3 is TGTGCCACCAGTGAGGACCGCACAGGGACAGGGTATGGCTACACCTTC.

V is TRBV13 and J is TRBJ1-1; TRBD1 matches at 10 bases. The V and J ends lost 6 bases and 9 bases, in that order; junction bases with no gene match: 10. The CDR3 totals 14 residues. The germline gives CDR1 PRHDT, CDR2 FYEKMQ (reference sequence). The CDR3 loop reads CASRQTGQGGKAFF. The CDR3 region has the DNA TGTGCCAGCAGACAAACCGGACAGGGGGGGAAAGCTTTCTTT.

The gene calls are TRBV30 and TRBJ1-4, with a tentative D call TRBD1 (6 bases). The CDR3 covers 15 residues. V was cut by 3 bases and J by 7 bases, with 18 bases left in between. Germline V gives CDR1 GTSNPN, CDR2 SVGIG (reference sequence). CDR3 protein: CAWRDQGGAGEKLFF. The CDR3 DNA reads as TGTGCCTGGAGGGACCAAGGGGGGGCCGGTGAAAAACTGTTTTTT.

V is TRBV19 and J is TRBJ1-2, with D possibly matching TRBD1 (6 bases). This CDR3 is built from 15 residues. V lost 5 bases and J lost 6, with 19 bases in between. CDR1 and CDR2 from the germline V gene are LNHDA and SQIVND (reference sequence). CDR3 bases: TGTGCCAGTAGTTCCTCGGGGGCAGTACGGGATGGCTACACCTTC. It is translated as CASSSSGAVRDGYTF.

The genes are TRBV19 and TRBJ1-5, with unresolved D. In germline, CDR1 is LNHDA, CDR2 SQIVND (reference sequence). The CDR3 has 13 residues. V was pared by 5 bases and J by 0 bases, with 5 bases between. The CDR3 region has the DNA TGTGCCAGTAGTGAGGGTAGCAATCAGCCCCAGCATTTT. Translating it yields CASSEGSNQPQHF.

The J gene is TRBJ2-3, the V gene TRBV19, with 9 bases aligning to TRBD2. Germline V gene sequence: CDR1 LNHDA, CDR2 SQIVND (reference sequence). The CDR3 runs to 14 residues. V was clipped by 6 bases and J by 5 bases; unmatched bases: 6. The CDR3 nucleotides are TGTGCCAGTAGGAAGGCGGGAGGGCTAGATACGCAGTATTTT. Translation: CASRKAGGLDTQYF.

The gene calls are TRBV18 and TRBJ1-1; the D is unclear. The CDR3 spans 12 residues. In germline, CDR1 is KGHSH, CDR2 LQKENI. The germline V and J ends were trimmed by 6 bases and 2 bases, with 7 bases remaining between them. The CDR3 protein is CASSTINTEAFF. In DNA, the CDR3 is TGTGCCAGCTCGACAATAAACACTGAAGCTTTCTTT.